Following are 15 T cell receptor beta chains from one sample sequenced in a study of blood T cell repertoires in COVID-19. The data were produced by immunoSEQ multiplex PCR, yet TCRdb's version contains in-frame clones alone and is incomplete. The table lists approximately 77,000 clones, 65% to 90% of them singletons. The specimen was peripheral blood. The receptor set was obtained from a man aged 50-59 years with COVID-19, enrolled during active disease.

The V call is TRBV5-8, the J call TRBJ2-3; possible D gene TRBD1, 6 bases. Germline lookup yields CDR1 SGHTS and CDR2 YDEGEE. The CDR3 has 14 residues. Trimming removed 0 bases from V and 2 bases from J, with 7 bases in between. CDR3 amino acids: CASSLGQVTDTQYF. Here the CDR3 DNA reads TGTGCCAGCAGCTTGGGACAGGTCACAGATACGCAGTATTTT.

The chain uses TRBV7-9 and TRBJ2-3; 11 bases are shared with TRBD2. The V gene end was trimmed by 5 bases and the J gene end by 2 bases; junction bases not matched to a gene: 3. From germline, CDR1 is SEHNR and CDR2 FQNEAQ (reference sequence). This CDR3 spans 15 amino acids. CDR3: CASSRTSGLTDTQYF. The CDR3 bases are TGTGCCAGCAGCCGGACTAGCGGGCTCACAGATACGCAGTATTTT.

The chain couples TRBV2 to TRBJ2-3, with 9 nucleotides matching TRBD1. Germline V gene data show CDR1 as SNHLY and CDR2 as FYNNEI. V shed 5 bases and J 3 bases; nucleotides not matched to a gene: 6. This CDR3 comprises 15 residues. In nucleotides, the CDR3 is TGTGCCAGCAGTTCCGCGGGACAGGGTACAGATACGCAGTATTTT. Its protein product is CASSSAGQGTDTQYF.

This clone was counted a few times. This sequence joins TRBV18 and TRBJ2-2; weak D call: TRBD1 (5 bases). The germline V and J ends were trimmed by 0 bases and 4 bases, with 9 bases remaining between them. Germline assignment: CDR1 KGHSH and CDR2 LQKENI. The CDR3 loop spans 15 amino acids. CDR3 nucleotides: TGTGCCAGCTCACCACCTCAGGGCTCCACCGGGGAGCTGTTTTTT. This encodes CASSPPQGSTGELFF.

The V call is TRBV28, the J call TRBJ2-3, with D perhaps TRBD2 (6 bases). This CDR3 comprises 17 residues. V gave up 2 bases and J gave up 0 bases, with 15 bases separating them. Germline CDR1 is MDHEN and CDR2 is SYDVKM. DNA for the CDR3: TGTGCCAGCAGTTTACTGGGGGGACTTTCTAGCACAGATACGCAGTATTTT. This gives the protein CASSLLGGLSSTDTQYF.

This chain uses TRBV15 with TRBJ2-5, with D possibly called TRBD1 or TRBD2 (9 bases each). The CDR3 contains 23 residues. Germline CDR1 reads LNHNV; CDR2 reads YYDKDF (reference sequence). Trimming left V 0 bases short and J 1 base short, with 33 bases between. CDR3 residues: CATSRDLGQGKGLAGIGQETQYF. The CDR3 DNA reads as TGTGCCACCAGCAGAGATCTTGGACAGGGGAAAGGGCTAGCGGGAATCGGCCAAGAGACCCAGTACTTC.

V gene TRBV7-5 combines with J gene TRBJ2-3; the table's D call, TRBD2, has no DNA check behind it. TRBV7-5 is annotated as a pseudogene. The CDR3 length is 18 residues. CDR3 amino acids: CARSLAMLAGVGADTQYF. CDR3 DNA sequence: TGTGCCAGAAGCTTAGCGATGCTAGCGGGAGTGGGGGCAGATACGCAGTATTTT.

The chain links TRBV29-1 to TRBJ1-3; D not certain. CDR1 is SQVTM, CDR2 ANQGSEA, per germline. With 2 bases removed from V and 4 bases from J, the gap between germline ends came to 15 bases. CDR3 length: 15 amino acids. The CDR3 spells CSVEMGLELGNTIYF. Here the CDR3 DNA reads TGCAGCGTTGAAATGGGTTTGGAGCTAGGAAACACCATATATTTT.

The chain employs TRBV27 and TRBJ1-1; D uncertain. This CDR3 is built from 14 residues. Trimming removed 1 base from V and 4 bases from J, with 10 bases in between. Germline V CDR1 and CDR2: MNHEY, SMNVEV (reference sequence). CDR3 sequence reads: CASSLWGDGTEAFF. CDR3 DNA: TGTGCCAGCAGTTTATGGGGAGACGGCACTGAAGCTTTCTTT.

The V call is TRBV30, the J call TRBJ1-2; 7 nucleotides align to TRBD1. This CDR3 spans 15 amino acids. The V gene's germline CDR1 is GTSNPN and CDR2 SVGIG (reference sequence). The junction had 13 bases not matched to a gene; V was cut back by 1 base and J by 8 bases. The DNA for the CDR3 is TGTGCCTGGAGTGCGGGTCCGGTTACAGGGGAGGGCTACACCTTC. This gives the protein CAWSAGPVTGEGYTF. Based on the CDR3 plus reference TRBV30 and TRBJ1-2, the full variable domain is SQTIHQWPATLVQPVGSPLSLECTVEGTSNPNLYWYRQAAGRGLQLLFYSVGIGQISSEVPQNLSASRPQDRQFILSSKKLLLSDSGFYLCAWSAGPVTGEGYTFGSGTRLTVV.

The CDR3 here is CAITASGRFDTGELFF. In DNA, the CDR3 is TGTGCCATCACGGCTAGCGGGAGGTTTGACACCGGGGAGCTGTTTTTT. The genes are TRBV10-3 and TRBJ2-2, with TRBD2 identical over 11 bases. Germline CDR1 reads ENHRY; CDR2 reads SYGVKD. The CDR3 totals 16 residues. Trimming at V came to 7 bases and at J to 3 bases, leaving 7 bases not matched to a gene.

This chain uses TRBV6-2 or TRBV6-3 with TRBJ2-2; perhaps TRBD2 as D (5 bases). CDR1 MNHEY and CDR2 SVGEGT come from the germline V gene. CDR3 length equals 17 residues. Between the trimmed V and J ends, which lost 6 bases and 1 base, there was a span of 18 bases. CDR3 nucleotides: TGTGCCAGCAGCCCTCCATTGGGGAGTGGGAACACCGGGGAGCTGTTTTTT. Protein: CASSPPLGSGNTGELFF.

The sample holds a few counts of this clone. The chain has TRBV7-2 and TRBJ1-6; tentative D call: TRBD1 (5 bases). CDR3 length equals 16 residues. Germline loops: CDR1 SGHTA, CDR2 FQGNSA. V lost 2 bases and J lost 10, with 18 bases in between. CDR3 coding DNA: TGTGCCAGCAGCTTATACTTGGGCAGGGTGCGATCACCCCTCCACTTT. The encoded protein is CASSLYLGRVRSPLHF.

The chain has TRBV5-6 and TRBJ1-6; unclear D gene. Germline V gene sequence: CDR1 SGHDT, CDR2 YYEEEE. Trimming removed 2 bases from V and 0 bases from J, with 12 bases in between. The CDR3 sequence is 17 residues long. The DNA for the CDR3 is TGTGCCAGCAGCTTTTCGGTCGGGAGCTCCTATAATTCACCCCTCCACTTT. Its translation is CASSFSVGSSYNSPLHF.

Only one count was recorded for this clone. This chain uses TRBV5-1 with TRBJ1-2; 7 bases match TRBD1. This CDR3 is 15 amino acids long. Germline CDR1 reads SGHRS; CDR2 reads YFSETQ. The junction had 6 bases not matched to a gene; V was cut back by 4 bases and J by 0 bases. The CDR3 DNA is TGCGCCAGCAGCCCAGACAGGGCAACTAACTATGGCTACACCTTC. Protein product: CASSPDRATNYGYTF.